This TCR beta chain was documented in a study of T-cell reconstitution after alpha-beta-depleted transplantation in children. The CDR3 runs 15 residues. The germline V and J ends were trimmed by 3 bases and 0 bases, with 9 bases remaining between them. Germline V gene data show CDR1 as LNHDA and CDR2 as SQIVND (reference sequence). Preparation of the TCRbeta library involved a method that used unique molecular identifiers. Via MiXCR, TCRdb re-called the PCR reads, giving one row per CDR3 protein. The top ten hold 6.1% of the sample, which has roughly 100,000 distinct CDR3 sequences, approximately 6% seen once. This clonotype has just a few counts.

This TCR was sampled from a female patient aged 2-10 years who had a stem cell transplant for Fanconi anemia, so the T cells may come from the graft donor. This chain joins TRBV19 and TRBJ2-1; D might be TRBD2 (5 bases). Source: PBMCs, mostly from graft donor cells, taken 60 days after TCRalphabeta/CD19-depleted stem cell transplant. The CDR3 loop reads CASSIPRGSYNEQFF. In DNA, the CDR3 is TGTGCCAGTAGTATCCCACGGGGCTCCTACAATGAGCAGTTCTTC.